This record looks at one T cell receptor (beta chain) sequence and its context. Its antigen is unknown. The TCR beta libraries used 2 to 2.5 micrograms of genomic DNA that came from cryopreserved PBMCs. The data stem from a study of cytotoxic CD8 clonotypes in ibrutinib-treated CLL. Study information: Per sample, productive templates averaged around 250,000 and productive rearrangements averaged 94,082. Whole-study findings and limits: The public clonotypes identified were infrequent and showed contraction or stability on treatment. Timing of sampling differed between sustained-remission and progressing patients.

Germline V gives CDR1 MNHEY, CDR2 SVGAGI. The CDR3 contains 13 residues. The ends were cut back, 2 bases at V and 6 bases at J, with 5 bases in the middle. The data were produced by immunoSEQ multiplex PCR, yet TCRdb's version contains in-frame clones alone and is incomplete. The sample contains about 68,000 clones, approximately 90% of which appear only once. This material consisted of PBMCs, taken after 12 months of ibrutinib treatment. The source of this sequence is a human donor with chronic lymphocytic leukemia. V and J are TRBV6-5 and TRBJ1-6; D unresolved. CDR3 sequence (DNA): TGTGCCAGCAGTTACGAGGGTAATTCACCCCTCCACTTT. It encodes CASSYEGNSPLHF.